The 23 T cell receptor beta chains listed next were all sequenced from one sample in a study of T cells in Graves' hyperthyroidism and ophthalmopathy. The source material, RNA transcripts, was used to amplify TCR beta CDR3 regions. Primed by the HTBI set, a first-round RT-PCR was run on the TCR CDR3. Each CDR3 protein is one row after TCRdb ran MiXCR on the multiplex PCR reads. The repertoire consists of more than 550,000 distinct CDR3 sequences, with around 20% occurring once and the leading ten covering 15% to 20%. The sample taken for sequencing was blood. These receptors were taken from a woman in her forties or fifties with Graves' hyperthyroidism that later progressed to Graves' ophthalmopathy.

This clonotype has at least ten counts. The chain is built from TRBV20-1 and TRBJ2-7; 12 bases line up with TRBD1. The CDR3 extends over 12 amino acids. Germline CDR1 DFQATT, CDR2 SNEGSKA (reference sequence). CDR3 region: CRGGTGGGEQYF. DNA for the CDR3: TGCAGGGGGGGGACAGGGGGCGGCGAGCAGTACTTC.

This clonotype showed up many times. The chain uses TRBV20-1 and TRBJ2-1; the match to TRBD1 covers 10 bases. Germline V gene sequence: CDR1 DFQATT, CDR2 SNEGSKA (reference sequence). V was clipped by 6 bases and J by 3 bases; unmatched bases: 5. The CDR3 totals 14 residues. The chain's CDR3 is CSAAWDRGYNEQFF. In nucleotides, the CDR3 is TGCAGTGCCGCCTGGGACAGGGGCTACAATGAGCAGTTCTTC.

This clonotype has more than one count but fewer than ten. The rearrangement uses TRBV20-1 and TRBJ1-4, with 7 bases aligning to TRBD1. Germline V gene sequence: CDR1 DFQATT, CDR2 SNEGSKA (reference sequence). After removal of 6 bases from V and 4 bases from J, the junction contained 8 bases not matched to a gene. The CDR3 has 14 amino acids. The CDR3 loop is CSATRDSGNEKLFF. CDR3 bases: TGCAGTGCAACCAGGGACAGTGGTAATGAAAAACTGTTTTTT.

The chain's CDR3 is CASSLRREEENEKLFF. Written as DNA, the CDR3 is TGCGCCAGCAGCCTGCGTCGCGAGGAGGAGAATGAAAAACTGTTTTTT. The rearrangement links TRBV4-1 to TRBJ1-4; D ambiguous. Germline V gene sequence: CDR1 MGHRA, CDR2 YSYEKL. This CDR3 is 16 amino acids long. V lost 4 bases to trimming and J lost 5 bases, with 17 bases between them.

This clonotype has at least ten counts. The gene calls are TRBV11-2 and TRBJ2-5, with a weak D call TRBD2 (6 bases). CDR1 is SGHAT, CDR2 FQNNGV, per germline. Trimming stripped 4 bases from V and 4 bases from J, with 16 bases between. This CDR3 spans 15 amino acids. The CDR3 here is CASSSAGLTGETQYF. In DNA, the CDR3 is TGTGCCAGCAGCTCCGCGGGACTGACGGGAGAGACCCAGTACTTC.

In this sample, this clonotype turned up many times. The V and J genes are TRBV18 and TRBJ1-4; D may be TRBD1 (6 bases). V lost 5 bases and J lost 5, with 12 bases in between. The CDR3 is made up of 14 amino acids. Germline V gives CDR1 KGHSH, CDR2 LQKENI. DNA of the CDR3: TGTGCCAGCTCAACGGGACATCCAAATGAAAAACTGTTTTTT. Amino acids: CASSTGHPNEKLFF.

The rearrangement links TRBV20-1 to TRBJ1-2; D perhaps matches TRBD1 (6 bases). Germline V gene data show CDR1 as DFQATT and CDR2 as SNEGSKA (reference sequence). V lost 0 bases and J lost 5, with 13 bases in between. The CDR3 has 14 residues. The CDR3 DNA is TGCAGTGCTAGAGAGCCGGCCAGGGGATATGGCTACACCTTC. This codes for CSAREPARGYGYTF.

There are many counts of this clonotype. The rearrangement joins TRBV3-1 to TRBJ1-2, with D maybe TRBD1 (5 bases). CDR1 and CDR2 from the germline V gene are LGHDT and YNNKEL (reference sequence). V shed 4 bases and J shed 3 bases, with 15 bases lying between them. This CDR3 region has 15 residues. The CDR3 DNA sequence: TGTGCCAGCAGCCCGCCGGGACGGAGGCACTATGGCTACACCTTC. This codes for CASSPPGRRHYGYTF.

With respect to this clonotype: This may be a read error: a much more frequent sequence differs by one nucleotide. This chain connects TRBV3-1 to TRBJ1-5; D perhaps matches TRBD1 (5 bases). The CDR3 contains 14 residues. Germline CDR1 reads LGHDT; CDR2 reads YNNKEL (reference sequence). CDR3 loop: CASSQDFRAQPRHF. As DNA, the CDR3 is TGTGCCAGCAGCCAAGATTTCAGGGCTCAGCCCCGGCATTTT.

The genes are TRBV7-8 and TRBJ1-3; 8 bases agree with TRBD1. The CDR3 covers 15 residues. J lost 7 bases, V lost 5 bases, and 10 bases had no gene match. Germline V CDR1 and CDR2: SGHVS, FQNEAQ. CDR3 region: CASSKRTGQDNTIYF. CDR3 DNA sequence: TGTGCCAGCAGCAAACGGACAGGGCAGGACAACACCATATATTTT.

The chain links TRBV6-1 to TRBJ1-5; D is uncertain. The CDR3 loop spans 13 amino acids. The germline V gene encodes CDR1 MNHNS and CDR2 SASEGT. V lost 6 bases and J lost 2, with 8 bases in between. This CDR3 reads CASRGLGNQPQHF. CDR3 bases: TGTGCCAGCAGGGGTCTGGGCAATCAGCCCCAGCATTTT.

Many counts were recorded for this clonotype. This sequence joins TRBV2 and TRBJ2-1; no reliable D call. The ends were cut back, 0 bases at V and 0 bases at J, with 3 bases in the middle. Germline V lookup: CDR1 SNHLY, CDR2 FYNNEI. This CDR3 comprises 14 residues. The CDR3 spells CASSEANSYNEQFF. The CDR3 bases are TGTGCCAGCAGTGAAGCGAACTCCTACAATGAGCAGTTCTTC.

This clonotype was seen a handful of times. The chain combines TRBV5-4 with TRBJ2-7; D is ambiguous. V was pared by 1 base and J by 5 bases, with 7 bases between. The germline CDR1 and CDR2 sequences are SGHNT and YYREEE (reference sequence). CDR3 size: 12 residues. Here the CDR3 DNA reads TGTGCCAGCAGCTTGTCCCGGGACGAGCAGTACTTC. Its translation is CASSLSRDEQYF.

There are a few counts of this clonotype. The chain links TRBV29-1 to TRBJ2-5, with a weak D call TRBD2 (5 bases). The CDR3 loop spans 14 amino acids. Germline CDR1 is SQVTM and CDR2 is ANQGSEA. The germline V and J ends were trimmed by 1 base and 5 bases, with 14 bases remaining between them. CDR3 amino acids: CSVEAAGLRETQYF. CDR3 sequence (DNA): TGCAGCGTTGAAGCGGCCGGACTCAGGGAGACCCAGTACTTC.

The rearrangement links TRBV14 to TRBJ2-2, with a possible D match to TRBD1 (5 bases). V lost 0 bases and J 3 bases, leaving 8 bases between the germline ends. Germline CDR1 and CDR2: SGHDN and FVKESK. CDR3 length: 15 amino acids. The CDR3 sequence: CASSQDGRDTGELFF. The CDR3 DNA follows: TGTGCCAGCAGCCAAGACGGCAGGGACACCGGGGAGCTGTTTTTT. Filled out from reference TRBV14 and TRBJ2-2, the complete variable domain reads EAGVTQFPSHSVIEKGQTVTLRCDPISGHDNLYWYRRVMGKEIKFLLHFVKESKQDESGMPNNRFLAERTGGTYSTLKVQPAELEDSGVYFCASSQDGRDTGELFFGEGSRLTVL.

The CDR3 DNA is TGTGCCAGTAGTATCAGTGAGTCCTGGGATGGCTACACCTTC. Encoded protein: CASSISESWDGYTF. The rearrangement joins TRBV19 to TRBJ1-2, with D unclear. The CDR3 contains 14 residues. With 3 bases removed from V and 6 bases from J, the gap between germline ends came to 14 bases. Germline V lookup: CDR1 LNHDA, CDR2 SQIVND (reference sequence). The whole variable domain, filled in from reference TRBV19 and TRBJ1-2, reads DGGITQSPKYLFRKEGQNVTLSCEQNLNHDAMYWYRQDPGQGLRLIYYSQIVNDFQKGDIAEGYSVSREKKESFPLTVTSAQKNPTAFYLCASSISESWDGYTFGSGTRLTVV.

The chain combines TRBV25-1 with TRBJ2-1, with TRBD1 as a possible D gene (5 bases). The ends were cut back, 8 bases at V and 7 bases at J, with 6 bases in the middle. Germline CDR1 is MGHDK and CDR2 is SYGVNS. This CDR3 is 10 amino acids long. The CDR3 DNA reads TGTGCCAGCTACAGGAATGAGCAGTTCTTC. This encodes CASYRNEQFF.

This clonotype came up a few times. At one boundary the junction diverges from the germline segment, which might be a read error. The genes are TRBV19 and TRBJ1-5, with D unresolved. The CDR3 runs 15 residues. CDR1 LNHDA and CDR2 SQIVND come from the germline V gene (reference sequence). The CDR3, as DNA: TGTGCCAGTAATATACCCGCTTATAGCAATCAGCCCCAGCATTTT. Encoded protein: CASNIPAYSNQPQHF.

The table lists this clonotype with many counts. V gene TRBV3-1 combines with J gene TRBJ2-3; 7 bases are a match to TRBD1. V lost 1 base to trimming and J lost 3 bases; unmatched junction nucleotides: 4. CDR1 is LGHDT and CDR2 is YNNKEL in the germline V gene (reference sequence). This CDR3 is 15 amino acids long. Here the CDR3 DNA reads TGTGCCAGCAGCCAAGGACAGGGACCTACAGATACGCAGTATTTT. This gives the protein CASSQGQGPTDTQYF.

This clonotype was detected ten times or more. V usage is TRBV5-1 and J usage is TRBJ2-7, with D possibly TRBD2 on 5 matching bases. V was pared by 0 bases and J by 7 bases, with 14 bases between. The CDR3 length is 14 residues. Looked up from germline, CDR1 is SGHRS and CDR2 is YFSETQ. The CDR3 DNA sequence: TGCGCCAGCAGCTTGGGTATTGGGAGTGAGGAGCAGTACTTC. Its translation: CASSLGIGSEEQYF.

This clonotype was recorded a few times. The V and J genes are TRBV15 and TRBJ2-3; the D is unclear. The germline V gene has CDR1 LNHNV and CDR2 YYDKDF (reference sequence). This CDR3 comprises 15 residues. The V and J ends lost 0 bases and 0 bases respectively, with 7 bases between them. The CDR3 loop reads CATSREGRSTDTQYF. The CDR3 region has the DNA TGTGCCACCAGCAGAGAGGGCAGAAGCACAGATACGCAGTATTTT. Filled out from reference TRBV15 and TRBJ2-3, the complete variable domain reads DAMVIQNPRYQVTQFGKPVTLSCSQTLNHNVMYWYQQKSSQAPKLLFHYYDKDFNNEADTPDNFQSRRPNTSFCFLDIRSPGLGDTAMYLCATSREGRSTDTQYFGPGTRLTVL.

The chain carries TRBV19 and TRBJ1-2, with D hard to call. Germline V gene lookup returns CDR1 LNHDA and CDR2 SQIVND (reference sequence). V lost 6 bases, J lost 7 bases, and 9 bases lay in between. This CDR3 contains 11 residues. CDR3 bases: TGTGCCAGTAGGGGCGGCGGTGGCTACACCTTC. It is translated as CASRGGGGYTF.

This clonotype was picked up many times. The CDR3 nucleotides read TGTGCCAGCAGCTTACACTCGGACCTGAACACTGAAGCTTTCTTT. This gives the protein CASSLHSDLNTEAFF. The chain employs TRBV11-2 and TRBJ1-1; D gene unclear. This CDR3 is built from 15 residues. V was pared by 2 bases and J by 0 bases, with 10 bases between. The germline V gene has CDR1 SGHAT and CDR2 FQNNGV.